This T cell receptor (beta chain) was profiled in a study of molecular identifiers for immune sequencing clone quantification. Across the whole study: Replicates involved a five-way split of RNA from around 18,000 or 91,000 naive CD8 cells, with sequencing of four. General study points: Highly expanded clone sizes could end up underestimated if a barcode were shared by identical TCR molecules.

This clonotype was detected many times. Its target is unknown. The germline V gene has CDR1 SEHNR and CDR2 FQNEAQ (reference sequence). V dropped 5 bases and J dropped 0 bases, with 10 bases sitting between them. This CDR3 spans 15 amino acids. TCRdb reanalysed the PCR reads using MiXCR and keeps one entry per CDR3 protein. The repertoire has hundreds of thousands of distinct CDR3 sequences, roughly 24% of them found once; the top ten carry 0.65% to 0.75%. The sorting of naive CD8 T cells used the CD8+CD4-CCR7+CD45RA+ phenotype. The receptor's source is a human donor in good health. Some libraries in this study had Jurkat cell RNA spiked in. The V call is TRBV7-9, the J call TRBJ2-2; no clear D. Material for sequencing was naive CD8+ T cells from blood, with Jurkat cell RNA spiked in. Indicated subset: FACS-sorted CD8+CD4-CCR7+CD45RA+ naive T cells. DNA for the CDR3: TGTGCCAGCAGCCCGACACGTGCGAACACCGGGGAGCTGTTTTTT. It yields the protein CASSPTRANTGELFF.